The clone carrying this TCR beta chain was recorded at least ten times. Its matching antigen is unknown. This entry comes from a study of CD8+CD57+ T cells in acquired aplastic anemia. General observations from the study: Common to patients and controls were roughly 30 CD8+ CDR3 sequences.

Patients chosen for sequencing had shown CD8+CD57+ cell expansion by flow cytometry. Severe acquired aplastic anemia was the diagnosis recorded for all patients. The TCR beta profiling, which covered VDJ combination and CDR3 sequence, was carried out using genomic DNA as the template. One entry per CDR3 protein, called by TCRdb with MiXCR from the reads. The sample holds fewer than 250,000 distinct CDR3 sequences, around 46% seen once. Germline values: CDR1 ENHRY, CDR2 SYGVKD. Trimming took 6 bases from V and 0 from J; bases not matched to a gene: 4. The length of the CDR3 is 17 residues. Sequenced input: sorted CD4+, CD8+, or CD8+CD57+ T cells (not recorded which) from PBMCs. The source of this sequence is a human donor with aplastic anemia. The J gene is TRBJ2-2, the V gene TRBV10-3, with TRBD2 matching 13 bases. CDR3 DNA sequence: TGTGCCATCAGGGGACTAGCGGGGAAACCGAACACCGGGGAGCTGTTTTTT. It specifies CAIRGLAGKPNTGELFF.